A selection of T cell receptor beta chains follows, all from one sample in a study of blood T cells in healthy people across ages. TCRdb reprocessed the 5' RACE reads with MiXCR, giving one entry per CDR3 protein. The sample has roughly 900,000 distinct CDR3 sequences, around 26% seen once. Sequencing input: blood. The receptor set was obtained from a woman aged 80 or over in good health. The CDR3 runs from the conserved cysteine through the conserved F or W. A D gene is named only where the DNA matches it firmly. Some rows mark clone size as missing; the rest say once, few, many or name a class of expanded clone.

j_gene: TRBJ2-2
v_gene: TRBV7-2
abundance: few
d_gene: .
CDR3aa: CASSLAPTTQTGELFF

j_gene: TRBJ1-2
v_gene: TRBV4-3
abundance: .
d_gene: .
CDR3aa: CASSQDPGEVYSGYTF

j_gene: TRBJ2-3
v_gene: TRBV5-4
abundance: .
d_gene: .
CDR3aa: CASSLGGTRGDTQYF

j_gene: TRBJ1-5
v_gene: TRBV19
abundance: .
d_gene: .
CDR3aa: CASSIEVGISNQPQHF

j_gene: TRBJ2-3
v_gene: TRBV5-1
abundance: many
d_gene: .
CDR3aa: CASSWTGTPADTQYF

j_gene: TRBJ1-5
v_gene: TRBV27
abundance: once
d_gene: TRBD1
CDR3aa: CASSSVGQLLSNQPQHF

j_gene: TRBJ2-2
v_gene: TRBV12-3/TRBV12-4
abundance: many
d_gene: TRBD2
CDR3aa: CASSPLGPSGTNTGELFF

j_gene: TRBJ1-6
v_gene: TRBV3-1
abundance: .
d_gene: .
CDR3aa: CASSQDFSHSPLHF

j_gene: TRBJ1-5
v_gene: TRBV10-3
abundance: many
d_gene: .
CDR3aa: CAISAGGPGGNQPQHF

j_gene: TRBJ2-1
v_gene: TRBV13
abundance: .
d_gene: .
CDR3aa: CASSSYGLSINNEQFF

j_gene: TRBJ2-3
v_gene: TRBV15
abundance: many
d_gene: .
CDR3aa: CATSINRIGATDTQYF

j_gene: TRBJ1-2
v_gene: TRBV20-1
abundance: many
d_gene: .
CDR3aa: CSARRPRGLGGGYTF

j_gene: TRBJ2-7
v_gene: TRBV6-2/TRBV6-3
abundance: many
d_gene: .
CDR3aa: CASSYSTGASYEQYF

j_gene: TRBJ2-2
v_gene: TRBV5-1
abundance: .
d_gene: .
CDR3aa: CASSLGAGYAGELFF

j_gene: TRBJ2-3
v_gene: TRBV20-1
abundance: many
d_gene: .
CDR3aa: CSASSGVDTQYF